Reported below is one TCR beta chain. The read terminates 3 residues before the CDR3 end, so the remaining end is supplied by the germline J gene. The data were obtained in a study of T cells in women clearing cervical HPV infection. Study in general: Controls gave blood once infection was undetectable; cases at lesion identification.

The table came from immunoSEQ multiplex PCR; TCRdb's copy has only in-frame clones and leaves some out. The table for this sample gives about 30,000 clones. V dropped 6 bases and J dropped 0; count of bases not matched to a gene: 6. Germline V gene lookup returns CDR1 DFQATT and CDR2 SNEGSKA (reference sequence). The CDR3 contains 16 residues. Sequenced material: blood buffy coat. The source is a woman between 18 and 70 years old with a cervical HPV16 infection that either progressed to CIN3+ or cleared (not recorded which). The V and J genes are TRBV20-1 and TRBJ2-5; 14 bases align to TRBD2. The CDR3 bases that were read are TGCAGTGCCGGACTAGCGGGGGGCCAGTACCAAGAGACC. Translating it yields CSAGLAGGQYQET. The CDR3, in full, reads CSAGLAGGQYQETQYF.